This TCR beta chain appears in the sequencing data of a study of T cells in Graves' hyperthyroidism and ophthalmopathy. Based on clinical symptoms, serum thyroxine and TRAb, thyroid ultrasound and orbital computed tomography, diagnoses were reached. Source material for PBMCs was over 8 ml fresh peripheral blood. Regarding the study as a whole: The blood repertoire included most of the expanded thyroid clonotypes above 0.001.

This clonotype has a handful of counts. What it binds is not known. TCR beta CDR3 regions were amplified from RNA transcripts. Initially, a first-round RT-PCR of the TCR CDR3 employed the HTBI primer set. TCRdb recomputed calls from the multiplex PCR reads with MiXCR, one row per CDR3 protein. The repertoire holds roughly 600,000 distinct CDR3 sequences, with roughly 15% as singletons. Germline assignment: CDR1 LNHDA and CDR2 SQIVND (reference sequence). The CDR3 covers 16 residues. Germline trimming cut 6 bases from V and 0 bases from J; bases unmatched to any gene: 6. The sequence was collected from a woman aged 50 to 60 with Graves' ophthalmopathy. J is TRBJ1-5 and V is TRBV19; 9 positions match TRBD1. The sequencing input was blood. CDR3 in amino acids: CASRYYRGLSNQPQHF. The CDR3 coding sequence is TGTGCCAGTAGATATTACAGGGGGCTTAGCAATCAGCCCCAGCATTTT.